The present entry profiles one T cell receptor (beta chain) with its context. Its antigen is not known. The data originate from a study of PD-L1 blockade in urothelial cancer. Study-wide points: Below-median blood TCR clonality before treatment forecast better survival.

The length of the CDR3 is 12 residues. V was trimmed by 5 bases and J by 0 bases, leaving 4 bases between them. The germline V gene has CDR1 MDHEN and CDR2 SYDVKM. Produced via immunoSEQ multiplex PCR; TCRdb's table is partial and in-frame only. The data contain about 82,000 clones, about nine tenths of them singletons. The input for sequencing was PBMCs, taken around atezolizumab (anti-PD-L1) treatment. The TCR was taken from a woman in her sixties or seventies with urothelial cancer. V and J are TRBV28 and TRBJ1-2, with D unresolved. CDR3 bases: TGTGCCAGCAGTCAGTCTAACTATGGCTACACCTTC. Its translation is CASSQSNYGYTF.